These 3 T cell receptor beta chains came from one sample sequenced in a study of identical twins. From the 5' RACE reads, TCRdb called clonotypes with MiXCR, one entry per CDR3 protein. The repertoire has 450,000 or so distinct CDR3 sequences, roughly 26% of them found once; the top ten carry about 2.9%. These data also featured in a second study, about T cells expressing NK-cell markers.

Sequencing was carried out using CD4+ T cells sorted from blood. The receptor set was obtained from a woman aged 18-29 years in good health.

CDR3 amino acids: CAIAPGRGTYEQYF. DNA for the CDR3: TGTGCCATCGCTCCCGGGAGGGGGACATACGAGCAGTACTTC. This rearrangement joins TRBV10-3 to TRBJ2-7; the match to TRBD2 covers 8 bases. With 8 bases clipped from V and 4 bases from J, the junction kept 10 bases outside the gene matches. CDR3 length equals 14 residues. From germline, CDR1 is ENHRY and CDR2 SYGVKD.

The chain uses TRBV25-1 and TRBJ2-3; D unclear. From germline, CDR1 is MGHDK and CDR2 SYGVNS. The ends were cut back, 1 base at V and 4 bases at J, with 12 bases in the middle. This CDR3 is built from 15 residues. The CDR3 DNA sequence: TGTGCCAGCAGTGAATTTGGGGTTGGGGCAGATACGCAGTATTTT. It is translated as CASSEFGVGADTQYF. Supplemented by reference TRBV25-1 and TRBJ2-3, the full variable domain reads EADIYQTPRYLVIGTGKKITLECSQTMGHDKMYWYQQDPGMELHLIHYSYGVNSTEKGDLSSESTVSRIRTEHFPLTLESARPSHTSQYLCASSEFGVGADTQYFGPGTRLTVL.

V and J are TRBV20-1 and TRBJ1-5; D is possibly TRBD1 (5 bases). Germline CDR1 DFQATT, CDR2 SNEGSKA (reference sequence). Trimming cost V 4 bases and J 4 bases, with 8 bases left between them. The CDR3 length is 12 residues. The CDR3 DNA sequence: TGCAGTGCTATTCAGGGAAATCAGCCCCAGCATTTT. It specifies CSAIQGNQPQHF.